Shown below are 23 T cell receptor beta chains from a single sample sequenced in a study of T cell changes during pregnancy in multiple sclerosis. TCRdb keeps only in-frame clones here, not all; method: immunoSEQ multiplex PCR. This table has some 48,000 clones, 75% to 90% appearing once. Sample: CD8+ T cells from peripheral blood mononuclear cells, taken in the second trimester of pregnancy. These TCRs come from a female donor with multiple sclerosis, enrolled in a pregnancy study.

V usage is TRBV6-6 and J usage is TRBJ1-4, with TRBD1 identical over 9 bases. CDR1 and CDR2 (germline): MNHNY, SVGAGI (reference sequence). CDR3 length: 15 amino acids. V was pared by 5 bases and J by 5 bases, with 6 bases of the junction left unmatched. The CDR3 nucleotides read TGTGCCAGCAGTCTGACAGGACAGGGGAATGAAAAACTGTTTTTT. It yields the protein CASSLTGQGNEKLFF.

This clone has a single count. The chain recombines TRBV11-2 with TRBJ2-2; D unclear. V was clipped by 0 bases and J by 6 bases, with 5 bases between them. This CDR3 has 13 residues. Germline-derived CDR1 and CDR2 are SGHAT and FQNNGV. CDR3: CASSLDGAGELFF. The CDR3 nucleotides are TGTGCCAGCAGCTTAGATGGAGCCGGGGAGCTGTTTTTT.

In DNA, the CDR3 is TGTGCCAGCACCCTAAGCGGGAGATCCTACAATGAGCAGTTCTTC. Amino acid sequence: CASTLSGRSYNEQFF. This chain links TRBV6-5 with TRBJ2-1, with 8 bases aligning to TRBD2. After removal of 7 bases from V and 1 base from J, the junction contained 6 bases not matched to a gene. CDR3 length: 15 amino acids. CDR1 and CDR2 from the germline V gene are MNHEY and SVGAGI.

This chain uses TRBV5-6 with TRBJ2-1; TRBD1 agrees at 8 bases. V lost 3 bases and J lost 8; bases outside the gene matches: 16. Germline values: CDR1 SGHDT, CDR2 YYEEEE. The CDR3 covers 17 residues. The DNA of the CDR3 is TGTGCCAGCAGCTCCAATCCAGGGGGCTCTAGTTTGGATGAGCAGTTCTTC. It translates to CASSSNPGGSSLDEQFF.

The rearrangement links TRBV19 to TRBJ1-1; possibly TRBD1 for D (6 bases). This CDR3 is 12 amino acids long. Trimming removed 10 bases from V and 4 bases from J, with 13 bases in between. The germline V gene has CDR1 LNHDA and CDR2 SQIVND (reference sequence). CDR3: CATKQGSTEAFF. CDR3 coding DNA: TGTGCCACTAAACAGGGTAGCACTGAAGCTTTCTTT. The full variable domain, in which reference TRBV19 and TRBJ1-1 provide the parts outside the CDR3, is DGGITQSPKYLFRKEGQNVTLSCEQNLNHDAMYWYRQDPGQGLRLIYYSQIVNDFQKGDIAEGYSVSREKKESFPLTVTSAQKNPTAFYLCATKQGSTEAFFGQGTRLTVV.

The CDR3 protein is CAWSWATVPFSNEQFF. Here the CDR3 DNA reads TGTGCCTGGAGCTGGGCCACTGTCCCATTCAGCAATGAGCAGTTCTTC. The J gene is TRBJ2-1, the V gene TRBV30, with unresolved D. The CDR3 consists of 16 residues. V was cut by 3 bases and J by 6 bases, with 21 bases left in between. Looked up from germline, CDR1 is GTSNPN and CDR2 is SVGIG (reference sequence).

The J gene is TRBJ2-7, the V gene TRBV27, with 7 bases matching TRBD1. Germline V gene data show CDR1 as MNHEY and CDR2 as SMNVEV (reference sequence). J was trimmed by 2 bases and V by 6 bases; bases with no gene match: 10. The CDR3 has 15 amino acids. The CDR3 protein is CASSERPGQTYEQYF. The CDR3 region has the DNA TGTGCCAGCAGCGAGCGACCGGGACAGACCTACGAGCAGTACTTC.

V is TRBV5-6 and J is TRBJ1-5; no firm D call. Germline assignment: CDR1 SGHDT and CDR2 YYEEEE. V lost 3 bases and J 7 bases, leaving 14 bases between the germline ends. The CDR3 consists of 14 residues. This chain's CDR3 is CASSSGEGGQPQHF. For the CDR3, the DNA is TGTGCCAGCAGCTCCGGGGAGGGAGGACAGCCCCAGCATTTT.

The rearrangement joins TRBV19 to TRBJ1-5; the D gene is possibly TRBD1 (5 bases). Germline values: CDR1 LNHDA, CDR2 SQIVND (reference sequence). The CDR3 is 14 amino acids. V lost 4 bases, J lost 3 bases, and 10 bases lay in between. CDR3 sequence (DNA): TGTGCCAGTAGTAGAGACAGTCTCAATCAGCCCCAGCATTTT. This translates into CASSRDSLNQPQHF.

This clone was recorded only once. This rearrangement joins TRBV9 to TRBJ1-1, with D perhaps TRBD1 (6 bases). The V gene lost 0 bases and the J gene lost 6 bases, with 18 bases spanning the gap. Germline CDR1 is SGDLS and CDR2 is YYNGEE. CDR3 length: 16 residues. The CDR3 is CASSVDPQPTGAEAFF. The CDR3 nucleotides read TGTGCCAGCAGCGTAGACCCCCAGCCGACAGGCGCTGAAGCTTTCTTT.

This clone appeared a few times. This chain links TRBV28 with TRBJ2-7; 8 bases are a match to TRBD2. This CDR3 is built from 16 residues. Germline CDR1 is MDHEN and CDR2 is SYDVKM. Trimming cost V 3 bases and J 0 bases; bases outside gene matches: 7. The CDR3 reads CASSFGGGIYSYEQYF. CDR3 coding DNA: TGTGCCAGCAGTTTTGGCGGGGGGATTTACTCCTACGAGCAGTACTTC.

V usage is TRBV7-9 and J usage is TRBJ2-1; D is perhaps TRBD2 (6 bases). The CDR3 runs to 15 residues. Germline V gene sequence: CDR1 SEHNR, CDR2 FQNEAQ (reference sequence). The V gene lost 0 bases and the J gene lost 6 bases, with 12 bases spanning the gap. This chain's CDR3 is CASSLAGGARNEQFF. The CDR3 nucleotides are TGTGCCAGCAGCTTAGCCGGCGGGGCGCGCAATGAGCAGTTCTTC.

The CDR3 DNA sequence: TGTGCCAGCAGCCCTCCGGTGGCGGATGAGCAGTTCTTC. Protein: CASSPPVADEQFF. The chain is built from TRBV5-6 and TRBJ2-1; D unresolved. The V end lost 4 bases, the J end lost 8 bases, and 13 bases lay between the germline ends. The CDR3 runs 13 residues. The V gene's germline CDR1 is SGHDT and CDR2 YYEEEE.

The chain has TRBV12-5 and TRBJ2-1, with D maybe TRBD1 (6 bases). The CDR3 covers 12 residues. Germline-derived CDR1 and CDR2 are LGHNT and FRNRAP. V lost 6 bases and J lost 7, with 10 bases in between. CDR3 protein: CASGHQGNEQFF. Here the CDR3 DNA reads TGTGCTAGTGGCCACCAGGGGAATGAGCAGTTCTTC. The complete variable domain, with remaining parts taken from reference TRBV12-5 and TRBJ2-1, reads DARVTQTPRHKVTEMGQEVTMRCQPILGHNTVFWYRQTMMQGLELLAYFRNRAPLDDSGMPKDRFSAEMPDATLATLKIQPSEPRDSAVYFCASGHQGNEQFFGPGTRLTVL.

Concerning this clone itself: Additional DNA sequences in this sample encode the identical CDR3. This sequence joins TRBV29-1 and TRBJ2-3, with 7 bases fitting TRBD2. CDR1 is SQVTM and CDR2 is ANQGSEA in the germline V gene. V lost 4 bases, J lost 5 bases, and 6 bases stayed unmatched. CDR3 size: 13 residues. CDR3 protein: CSVGAGEEDTQYF. The CDR3 DNA reads as TGCAGCGTTGGGGCGGGGGAGGAAGATACGCAGTATTTT.

The chain joins TRBV19 to TRBJ2-6; unclear D gene. The V end lost 7 bases, the J end lost 0 bases, and 4 bases lay between the germline ends. This CDR3 spans 13 amino acids. CDR1 and CDR2 (germline): LNHDA, SQIVND (reference sequence). The CDR3 here is CASMSSGANVLTF. The CDR3 coding sequence is TGTGCCAGTATGAGCTCTGGGGCCAACGTCCTGACTTTC.

This chain joins TRBV6-1 and TRBJ2-7; 7 nucleotides line up with TRBD1. J was trimmed by 2 bases and V by 6 bases; bases with no gene match: 10. Germline assignment: CDR1 MNHNS and CDR2 SASEGT. The length of the CDR3 is 15 residues. This CDR3 is CASREKPTGAYEQYF. The CDR3 nucleotides read TGTGCCAGCAGAGAAAAACCCACAGGGGCCTACGAGCAGTACTTC.

V gene TRBV5-1 combines with J gene TRBJ1-1; 7 nucleotides agree with TRBD1. CDR1 is SGHRS, CDR2 YFSETQ, per germline. The J segment lost 2 bases and the V segment lost 1 base, leaving 11 bases of the junction unmatched. This CDR3 comprises 17 residues. CDR3 in DNA: TGCGCCAGCAGCTTGTATTTAGGGGGCGCGGGAAACACTGAAGCTTTCTTT. Translated: CASSLYLGGAGNTEAFF.

The V call is TRBV15, the J call TRBJ1-6, with D unresolved. The CDR3 extends over 13 amino acids. V was clipped by 5 bases and J by 6 bases, with 8 bases between them. Germline CDR1 reads LNHNV; CDR2 reads YYDKDF (reference sequence). The CDR3 DNA is TGTGCCACCAGCCCTTTTTCTAATTCACCCCTCCACTTT. Encoded protein: CATSPFSNSPLHF.

V is TRBV2 and J is TRBJ2-5, with no clear D. Per germline, CDR1 SNHLY and CDR2 FYNNEI. The CDR3 runs 14 residues. V dropped 3 bases and J dropped 1 base, with 9 bases sitting between them. The CDR3 sequence: CASSDLAIQETQYF. CDR3 nucleotides: TGTGCCAGCAGTGACCTGGCAATCCAAGAGACCCAGTACTTC.

The genes are TRBV4-1 and TRBJ2-7; 12 bases map to TRBD2. The CDR3 length is 15 residues. Germline CDR1 is MGHRA and CDR2 is YSYEKL. V lost 4 bases and J lost 3; bases outside the gene matches: 4. The CDR3 coding sequence is TGCGCCAGCAGCCTCGAGACTAGCGGGGGCTACGAGCAGTACTTC. Protein sequence: CASSLETSGGYEQYF.

The chain combines TRBV5-1 with TRBJ1-4; D ambiguous. Per germline, CDR1 SGHRS and CDR2 YFSETQ. The CDR3 sequence is 14 residues long. V lost 5 bases to trimming and J lost 2 bases, with 10 bases between them. Here the CDR3 DNA reads TGCGCCAGCAGGCCTAGGCACACTAATGAAAAACTGTTTTTT. The encoded protein is CASRPRHTNEKLFF.

The genes are TRBV7-8 and TRBJ1-1; 10 bases fit TRBD1. Germline V lookup: CDR1 SGHVS, CDR2 FQNEAQ. V gave up 1 base and J gave up 6 bases; unmatched junction bases: 8. The CDR3 extends over 16 amino acids. The CDR3 is CASSLGGTGAFAEAFF. Here the CDR3 DNA reads TGTGCCAGCAGCTTAGGGGGGACAGGGGCTTTCGCTGAAGCTTTCTTT.